What follows are 16 T cell receptor beta chains derived from one specimen sequenced in a study of T cell clonality in common variable immunodeficiency. Profiling relied on immunoSEQ multiplex PCR, and the TCRdb table lists in-frame clones only, not all of them. The table lists some 52,000 clones, with no singletons. Material: peripheral blood mononuclear cells. The source is a person aged 18 to 75 in good health.

This clone was counted many times. Read data end 3 residues before the CDR3 end; the end is taken from the germline J gene. V is TRBV19 and J is TRBJ2-7; a possible D gene is TRBD2 (5 bases). Trimming cost V 1 base and J 4 bases, with 14 bases left between them. This CDR3 comprises 15 residues. Germline CDR1 and CDR2: LNHDA and SQIVND (reference sequence). This chain's CDR3 is CASSIVSGSIYEQYF. The covered CDR3 bases are TGTGCCAGTAGTATAGTCTCGGGGAGCATATACGAG.

With respect to this clone: The read terminates 3 residues before the CDR3 end, so the remaining end is supplied by the germline J gene. J is TRBJ1-2 and V is TRBV6-2 or TRBV6-3; the match to TRBD1 covers 9 bases. The CDR3 spans 14 residues. Germline values: CDR1 MNHEY, CDR2 SVGEGT. The V and J ends lost 6 bases and 6 bases, in that order; junction bases with no gene match: 8. The part of the CDR3 DNA that was read is TGTGCCAGCAGAAAGACAGGGGGTTCACATGGC. Translation: CASRKTGGSHG. The full CDR3 protein reads CASRKTGGSHGYTF.

To note about this clone: The read comes to an end 3 residues before the CDR3 does, leaving the germline J gene to fill in the end. The chain recombines TRBV5-1 with TRBJ2-5; D not certain. CDR1 and CDR2 (germline): SGHRS, YFSETQ. The CDR3 sequence is 13 residues long. The germline V and J ends were trimmed by 0 bases and 2 bases, with 5 bases remaining between them. The CDR3 DNA, read in part, is TGCGCCAGCAGCTTGGACAGTCAAGAGACC. This gives the protein CASSLDSQET. The complete CDR3 sequence is CASSLDSQETQYF.

In this sample, this clone turned up many times. Partial CDR3 DNA: TGCAGCATTAGGACAGGGTCTATCGACGAG. Translation gives CSIRTGSIDE. The whole CDR3 region reads CSIRTGSIDEQYF. The gene calls are TRBV29-1 and TRBJ2-7; 8 bases fit TRBD1. The sequence runs out 3 residues before the end of the CDR3; the remainder is reconstructed from the germline J gene. The CDR3 contains 13 residues. The germline CDR1 and CDR2 sequences are SQVTM and ANQGSEA. The ends lost 8 bases at V and 5 bases at J; junction bases unmatched: 11.

This clone appeared many times. The read terminates 3 residues ahead of where the CDR3 ends, so the germline J gene completes it. This chain uses TRBV6-2 or TRBV6-3 with TRBJ2-3, with TRBD2 as a possible D gene (6 bases). The CDR3 extends over 16 amino acids. The V end was cut by 6 bases, the J end by 0 bases, with 16 bases between. Germline V CDR1 and CDR2: MNHEY, SVGEGT. The DNA read from the CDR3 is TGTGCCAGCAGCGATGAGTCCCTAGCGAGCACAGATACG. It specifies CASSDESLASTDT. The full CDR3 protein is CASSDESLASTDTQYF.

This clone was found many times. The read halts 3 residues ahead of the CDR3 end, with the missing end drawn from the germline J gene. The chain links TRBV28 to TRBJ2-5, with 12 bases lining up with TRBD2. After removal of 3 bases from V and 4 bases from J, the junction contained 21 bases not matched to a gene. This CDR3 is 21 amino acids long. Per the germline V gene, CDR1 is MDHEN and CDR2 is SYDVKM. The CDR3 bases that were read are TGTGCCAGCAGTTTTATCGGGTCGTTCCTAGGACTAGCGGGATCGGGAGAGACC. This encodes CASSFIGSFLGLAGSGET. The CDR3 as a whole reads CASSFIGSFLGLAGSGETQYF.

This clone occurred many times. The CDR3 is cut off 3 residues early in the read; its end comes from the germline J gene. V is TRBV18 and J is TRBJ1-1; D unclear. Germline V lookup: CDR1 KGHSH, CDR2 LQKENI. The CDR3 is made up of 13 amino acids. Trimming took 4 bases from V and 0 from J, leaving 6 bases between them. CDR3 DNA, as far as it was read: TGTGCCAGCTCACTAACATTGAACACTGAA. Protein sequence: CASSLTLNTE. From start to end, the CDR3 is CASSLTLNTEAFF.

This clone was detected a few times. The missing CDR3 end, 3 residues past where the read stops, is filled in from the germline J gene. This chain links TRBV7-9 with TRBJ1-2; D is uncertain. The CDR3 has 11 amino acids. CDR1 and CDR2 (germline): SEHNR, FQNEAQ (reference sequence). The covered CDR3 bases are TGTGCCAGCAGCTATCTCGGGGAC. Translated, it gives CASSYLGD. The full CDR3 sequence reads CASSYLGDYTF.

This clone was counted between two and nine times. The read comes to an end 3 residues before the CDR3 does, leaving the germline J gene to fill in the end. V usage is TRBV7-2 and J usage is TRBJ1-2; weak D call: TRBD1 (6 bases). CDR3 length equals 14 residues. Germline loops: CDR1 SGHTA, CDR2 FQGNSA. Incomplete CDR3 DNA: TGTGCCAGCAGCCTACAGGGTTCCTACAATGAC. This codes for CASSLQGSYND. The full CDR3 protein is CASSLQGSYNDYTF.

This clone was seen a few times. The read halts 3 residues ahead of the CDR3 end, with the missing end drawn from the germline J gene. The chain carries TRBV7-8 and TRBJ1-4; the D gene is possibly TRBD1 (5 bases). This CDR3 contains 15 residues. Germline-derived CDR1 and CDR2 are SGHVS and FQNEAQ. CDR3 protein: CASSTYWEGNSPLFF. The DNA read from the CDR3 is TGTGCCAGCAGCACCTATTGGGAGGGGAATTCACCA. Using reference TRBV7-8 and TRBJ1-4 for the parts outside the CDR3, the full variable domain is GAGVSQSPRYKVAKRGQDVALRCDPISGHVSLFWYQQALGQGPEFLTYFQNEAQLDKSGLPSDRFFAERPEGSVSTLKIQRTQQEDSAVYLCASSTYWEGNSPLFFGSGTQLSVL.

This clone was recorded many times. From the germline J gene comes the end of the CDR3, since the read stops 3 residues before it. This chain uses TRBV10-3 with TRBJ2-1, with a tentative D call TRBD1 (6 bases). V was pared by 3 bases and J by 9 bases, with 9 bases between. The CDR3 has 12 amino acids. Germline lookup yields CDR1 ENHRY and CDR2 SYGVKD. CDR3 DNA (partial): TGTGCCATCAGTGAACAGGGAATTGAG. This encodes CAISEQGIE. The entire CDR3 reads CAISEQGIEQFF.

This clone was detected many times. Sequencing ends 3 residues short of the CDR3 end; the germline J gene provides the rest. The chain couples TRBV20-1 to TRBJ2-1, with 10 bases matching TRBD2. Germline trimming cut 1 base from V and 7 bases from J; bases unmatched to any gene: 10. This CDR3 is built from 16 residues. Looked up from germline, CDR1 is DFQATT and CDR2 is SNEGSKA (reference sequence). CDR3 DNA, as far as it was read: TGCAGTGCTAGAGGAAGGGCTAGCGGGAGTTGGAATGAG. Translation: CSARGRASGSWNE. Given in full, the CDR3 is CSARGRASGSWNEQFF.

As concerns this clone: This likely came from a read error, as a far larger clone is one base away. The missing CDR3 end, 3 residues past where the read stops, is filled in from the germline J gene. The chain joins TRBV6-2 or TRBV6-3 to TRBJ2-1; 10 bases align to TRBD2. V lost 8 bases, J lost 9 bases, and 13 bases stayed unmatched. This CDR3 region has 15 residues. Germline V lookup: CDR1 MNHEY, CDR2 SVGEGT. The CDR3 here is CASRPRASGSSEQFF. Incomplete CDR3 DNA: TGTGCCAGCCGTCCTAGGGCTAGCGGGAGTTCTGAG.

This clone was recorded many times. The read stops 3 residues short of the end of the CDR3; the missing end is completed from the germline J gene. The rearrangement joins TRBV18 to TRBJ2-5; D remains unclear. The CDR3 length is 13 residues. Per the germline V gene, CDR1 is KGHSH and CDR2 is LQKENI. The ends were cut back, 4 bases at V and 5 bases at J, with 11 bases in the middle. CDR3 sequence reads: CASSRAAWETQYF. The sequenced part of the CDR3 DNA is TGTGCCAGCTCACGGGCAGCATGGGAGACC.

This clone was seen many times. The CDR3 goes on 3 residues after the read ends, and that part is filled in from the germline J gene. The V gene is TRBV20-1, the J gene TRBJ1-4; 8 nucleotides match TRBD1. Germline trimming cut 6 bases from V and 7 bases from J; bases unmatched to any gene: 7. Germline values: CDR1 DFQATT, CDR2 SNEGSKA (reference sequence). The CDR3 runs to 13 residues. The CDR3 spells CSASQGAAEKLFF. CDR3 bases read: TGCAGTGCGTCGCAGGGGGCTGCTGAAAAA.

This clone was counted many times. The read finishes 3 residues shy of the CDR3 end, and the germline J gene is used to complete it. The chain carries TRBV5-4 and TRBJ2-3, with TRBD2 identical over 12 bases. The CDR3 is 15 amino acids. Germline V CDR1 and CDR2: SGHNT, YYREEE (reference sequence). V shed 5 bases, J shed 3 bases, and the junction held 4 bases outside the gene matches. CDR3 protein: CASRPLAGGTDTQYF. The sequenced part of the CDR3 DNA is TGTGCCAGCAGGCCCCTAGCGGGGGGGACAGATACG.